Listed below are T cell receptor beta chains from one sample, sequenced in a study of T cell responses to AZD1222 COVID-19 vaccine. Using immunoSEQ multiplex PCR, the repertoire was profiled, and TCRdb retains in-frame clones only, with some absent. The repertoire holds 150,000 to 200,000 clones, around 94% seen once, with about 4% in the top ten. Sequencing was performed on peripheral blood, taken 28 days after the second dose of the MenACWY control vaccine. These receptors were obtained from an adult who received the MenACWY meningococcal vaccine as a control. The CDR3 runs from the conserved cysteine through the conserved F or W. Fields, in order: V gene, J gene, D gene, clone size, CDR3 DNA, CDR3 protein. D genes are given only for firm matches. The size of a clone is reported for some rows only, either as once, few or many, or as a class for expanded clones.

>TRBV12-5|TRBJ2-2|TRBD1|.
TGTGCTAGTTTCCAGGGGGCGGGCGGGGAGCTGTTTTTT
CASFQGAGGELFF
>TRBV6-2/TRBV6-3|TRBJ1-5|TRBD1|.
TGTGCCAGCAGTTTGGAGGGGGCAAGCAATCAGCCCCAGCATTTT
CASSLEGASNQPQHF
>TRBV28|TRBJ2-2|.|.
TGTGCCAGCAGTTCCTCCGATAGGACCGGGGAGCTGTTTTTT
CASSSSDRTGELFF
>TRBV29-1|TRBJ1-3|.|.
TGCAGCGTGGGGACGGGAAACACCATATATTTT
CSVGTGNTIYF
>TRBV12-3/TRBV12-4|TRBJ1-1|.|.
TGTGCCAGCAGTTTACGGGGACCCAAAGCTTTCTTT
CASSLRGPKAFF
>TRBV7-8|TRBJ1-5|TRBD1|.
TGTGCCAGCAGCATCTGGACAGGCCTACCATATAGCAATCAGCCCCAGCATTTT
CASSIWTGLPYSNQPQHF
>TRBV5-1|TRBJ1-1|.|.
TGCGCCAGCAGCGACGCCGGTATCGGGAACACTGAAGCTTTCTTT
CASSDAGIGNTEAFF
>TRBV30|TRBJ2-3|TRBD2|few
TGTGCCTGGAGTGTACGTAGCGGGATGTTAACAGATACGCAGTATTTT
CAWSVRSGMLTDTQYF
>TRBV9|TRBJ2-1|.|.
TGTGCCAGCAGCGTAGGAAGCTCCTGGTCTCCCAGCTCCTACAATGAGCAGTTCTTC
CASSVGSSWSPSSYNEQFF
>TRBV29-1|TRBJ1-4|.|.
TGCAGCGTTGGTGACCCTAATGAAAAACTGTTTTTT
CSVGDPNEKLFF
>TRBV6-5|TRBJ1-2|.|.
TGTGCCAGCAGTTACGGAGTAGCTAACTATGGCTACACCTTC
CASSYGVANYGYTF
>TRBV5-1|TRBJ2-2|TRBD1|once
TGCGCCAGCAGCTTTCGACAGGGGGCGAACACCGGGGAGCTGTTTTTT
CASSFRQGANTGELFF
>TRBV19|TRBJ2-2|TRBD2|.
TGTGCCAGTAGTATTACGGGACTAGGATCCGGGGAGCTGTTTTTT
CASSITGLGSGELFF
>TRBV10-3|TRBJ1-1|.|.
TGTGCCATCAGTGACCTCGCCGGGGAGGCTTTCTTT
CAISDLAGEAFF
>TRBV10-1|TRBJ2-1|.|.
TGCGCCAGCAGTCCCTTTCAAACGGGAAGCTCCTACAATGAGCAGTTCTTC
CASSPFQTGSSYNEQFF
>TRBV5-1|TRBJ2-2|.|.
TGCGCCAGCAGCTGGGGGCCGGGGGAGCTGTTTTTT
CASSWGPGELFF
>TRBV7-2|TRBJ2-1|TRBD2|.
TGTGCCAGCAGCCTGCGGACTAGCGGGAGGACCAGATACAATGAGCAGTTCTTC
CASSLRTSGRTRYNEQFF
>TRBV5-4|TRBJ1-1|.|.
TGTGCCAGCAGCCCTGGGCCGAACACTGAAGCTTTCTTT
CASSPGPNTEAFF
>TRBV2|TRBJ2-1|.|.
TGTGCCAGCAACTATTACAATGAGCAGTTCTTC
CASNYYNEQFF
>TRBV4-3|TRBJ1-5|.|.
TGCGCCAGCAGCCACCGAACGGGGGACGATCAGCCCCAGCATTTT
CASSHRTGDDQPQHF
>TRBV3-1/TRBV3-2|TRBJ2-5|.|.
TGTGCCAGCAGTCCTTCCCAAGAGACCCAGTACTTC
CASSPSQETQYF
>TRBV27|TRBJ2-7|TRBD2|.
TGTGCCAGCAGTCGGGTTCGTCTAGCGGGAGTGGGGGAGCAGTACTTC
CASSRVRLAGVGEQYF
>TRBV6-2/TRBV6-3|TRBJ2-7|.|.
TGTGCCAGCAGTTCTCAGGGGCCGGACGAGCAGTACTTC
CASSSQGPDEQYF
>TRBV19|TRBJ2-3|.|.
TGTGCCAGTAGTATTCGGCAGGGATCAGGCGATACGCAGTATTTT
CASSIRQGSGDTQYF
>TRBV27|TRBJ2-7|.|.
TGTGCCAGCAGTTTGGGTTACGAGCAGTACTTC
CASSLGYEQYF
>TRBV18|TRBJ2-7|TRBD1|.
TGTGCCAGCTCGCCTCTACCGGGACAGGGTCGGGGACATTACGAGCAGTACTTC
CASSPLPGQGRGHYEQYF
>TRBV7-2|TRBJ1-2|.|.
TGTGCCAGCAGCCCCGTAGCGACAGGAGTCTATGGCTACACCTTC
CASSPVATGVYGYTF
>TRBV9|TRBJ1-6|TRBD1|.
TGTGCCATAGAGACAGGGGGGAATTCACCCCTCCACTTT
CAIETGGNSPLHF
>TRBV5-1|TRBJ2-1|.|.
TGCGCCAGCAGCCCCGGCCTAAGCGAGAGCTCCTACAATGAGCAGTTCTTC
CASSPGLSESSYNEQFF
>TRBV29-1|TRBJ2-7|TRBD1|.
TGCAGCGTAGGGGACAGGGGCCCCTACGAGCAGTACTTC
CSVGDRGPYEQYF
>TRBV29-1|TRBJ1-4|.|.
TGCAGCGTCTTGCCGGCAGGGAGGAGTGAAAAACTGTTTTTT
CSVLPAGRSEKLFF
>TRBV2|TRBJ2-7|.|.
TGTGCCAGCAGAGACCGGGACATTTCGGAGGAGCAGTACTTC
CASRDRDISEEQYF
>TRBV5-4|TRBJ2-3|TRBD2|once
TGTGCCAGCAGCACTCCCCCCTCGGGAGGAGCAGATACGCAGTATTTT
CASSTPPSGGADTQYF
>TRBV18|TRBJ1-2|TRBD1|.
TGTGCCAGCTCACCAGGGACAGGGGGCGGCTACACCTTC
CASSPGTGGGYTF
>TRBV10-3|TRBJ2-1|TRBD1|.
TGTGCCATCAGTGAGTCGAGGGGGCGGGAGCAGTTCTTC
CAISESRGREQFF
>TRBV11-3|TRBJ1-4|TRBD1|.
TGTGCCAGCAGCTTAGAAGGGACAGGGAATGATGAAAAACTGTTTTTT
CASSLEGTGNDEKLFF
>TRBV19|TRBJ1-2|.|.
TGTGCCAGTAGTAGGCAGGGGAACAGCTATGGCTACACCTTC
CASSRQGNSYGYTF
>TRBV7-8|TRBJ2-5|.|.
TGTGCCAGCAGCTTCCTTACAGGGTACTACCAAGAGACCCAGTACTTC
CASSFLTGYYQETQYF
>TRBV28|TRBJ2-7|.|.
TGTGCCAGCAGTTTTTCCGGGGGCGTCTACGAGCAGTACTTC
CASSFSGGVYEQYF
>TRBV10-3|TRBJ2-7|.|.
TGTGCCATCAGTGAGCCCTTGTCTTCCTACGAGCAGTACTTC
CAISEPLSSYEQYF
>TRBV4-1|TRBJ1-4|.|.
TGCGCCAGCAGCCAAGGGGGATCAGGGGAAAAACTGTTTTTT
CASSQGGSGEKLFF
>TRBV7-8|TRBJ1-3|.|.
TGTGCCAGCAGCCCTAGATCTCCCAGGGGAAACACCATATATTTT
CASSPRSPRGNTIYF
>TRBV29-1|TRBJ1-5|.|few
TGCAGCGTGGAGGAGGGGAGTGCCCAGCATTTT
CSVEEGSAQHF
>TRBV25-1|TRBJ2-4|TRBD2|once
TGTGCCAGCAGTGAATTCGGGACTAGTGACATTCAGTACTTC
CASSEFGTSDIQYF
>TRBV29-1|TRBJ2-7|.|.
TGCAGCGCTACACAGGAAGACAGCGCCTTGGACGAGCAGTACTTC
CSATQEDSALDEQYF
>TRBV6-5|TRBJ1-1|TRBD1|few
TGTGCCAGCAGTCCAACGTTACAGGGGAAAGCTTTCTTT
CASSPTLQGKAFF